The next 23 T cell receptor beta chains were all read from a single sample in a study of blood T cells in healthy people across ages. A second PCR, run for roughly 7 to 12 cycles, used a sample-barcoded 5' primer plus a J-beta primer mix. MiXCR, applied by TCRdb to the 5' RACE reads, yields one record per CDR3 protein. This repertoire shows about 1 million distinct CDR3 sequences, under 30% found once; its top ten account for less than 0.85%. These records were also assigned to another study, of T cells of mothers and their children.

Sequences were obtained from blood. These receptor sequences come from a girl aged 2 to 10 in good health.

V and J are TRBV20-1 and TRBJ2-5; D call uncertain. The J call may be faulty, since TRBJ2-1 better matches the DNA end. Germline V gene data show CDR1 as DFQATT and CDR2 as SNEGSKA (reference sequence). The CDR3 covers 15 residues. CDR3 amino acids: CSARLAETPSNEQFF. The DNA of the CDR3 is TGCAGTGCTAGACTCGCGGAAACACCCAGCAATGAGCAGTTCTTC.

This clonotype was picked up a small number of times. The gene calls are TRBV9 and TRBJ2-1, with D tentatively TRBD1 (5 bases). The CDR3 sequence is 15 residues long. V lost 0 bases and J 2 bases, leaving 9 bases between the germline ends. Looked up from germline, CDR1 is SGDLS and CDR2 is YYNGEE. This CDR3 is CASSVVQGPYNEQFF. In nucleotides, the CDR3 is TGTGCCAGCAGCGTAGTCCAGGGTCCCTACAATGAGCAGTTCTTC.

As DNA, the CDR3 is TGCGCCTCAGGACCGGCCCGATGGACCGGGGAGCTGTTTTTT. The encoded protein is CASGPARWTGELFF. The chain uses TRBV5-1 and TRBJ2-2, with D hard to call. Germline V gene lookup returns CDR1 SGHRS and CDR2 YFSETQ. Trimming removed 10 bases at V and 5 bases at J, with 18 bases between. The CDR3 runs to 14 residues.

J is TRBJ2-3 and V is TRBV28; weak D call: TRBD2 (6 bases). The V gene lost 7 bases and the J gene lost 6 bases, with 14 bases spanning the gap. Germline CDR1 MDHEN, CDR2 SYDVKM. The CDR3 spans 13 residues. Written as DNA, the CDR3 is TGTGCCAGCAAGGTGGATAGCGGCGATACGCAGTATTTT. It translates to CASKVDSGDTQYF.

In its sample, this clonotype was seen a few times. The chain couples TRBV19 to TRBJ2-1; perhaps TRBD2 as D (6 bases). Per germline, CDR1 LNHDA and CDR2 SQIVND (reference sequence). This CDR3 region has 15 residues. Trimming took 3 bases from V and 8 from J, leaving 17 bases between them. This CDR3 reads CASSIGRGGGDEQFF. The CDR3 nucleotides read TGTGCCAGTAGTATTGGTAGGGGAGGAGGGGATGAGCAGTTCTTC.

The chain employs TRBV7-2 and TRBJ2-1; the D gene is possibly TRBD2 (5 bases). V dropped 5 bases and J dropped 7 bases, with 15 bases sitting between them. Germline lookup yields CDR1 SGHTA and CDR2 FQGNSA. The CDR3 extends over 14 amino acids. CDR3 residues: CASSEDWLENEQFF. CDR3 DNA sequence: TGTGCCAGCAGCGAGGACTGGCTAGAGAATGAGCAGTTCTTC.

The rearrangement joins TRBV28 to TRBJ1-2; D is ambiguous. The germline V and J ends were trimmed by 5 bases and 8 bases, with 9 bases remaining between them. Germline-derived CDR1 and CDR2 are MDHEN and SYDVKM. The CDR3 sequence is 11 residues long. The CDR3 sequence is CASSPSGGYTF. The CDR3 nucleotides are TGTGCCAGCAGTCCGTCGGGGGGCTACACCTTC.

There are a few counts of this clonotype. At one of its ends the junction is not consistent with the germline gene, which may arise from a read error. The chain links TRBV7-3 to TRBJ2-3; 9 nucleotides match TRBD2. The CDR3 length is 15 residues. Germline V gene lookup returns CDR1 SGHTA and CDR2 FQGTGA. The CDR3 spells CASNLTAGGMDTQYF. In DNA form, the CDR3 reads TGTGCCAGCAACTTAACGGCGGGAGGGATGGATACGCAGTATTTT.

This clonotype was seen a handful of times. The rearrangement joins TRBV4-3 to TRBJ2-5; TRBD2 might be the D (5 bases). Germline CDR1 is LGHNA and CDR2 is YSLEER. V was cut by 0 bases and J by 5 bases, with 10 bases left in between. CDR3 size: 14 residues. The CDR3 DNA reads as TGCGCCAGCAGCCAAGATGCCCGGAGGGAGACCCAGTACTTC. This sequence encodes CASSQDARRETQYF.

This sequence joins TRBV20-1 and TRBJ2-5, with 8 bases identical to TRBD2. The CDR3 sequence is 16 residues long. Unmatched junction bases numbered 8, after V lost 0 bases and J lost 2 bases. The germline CDR1 and CDR2 sequences are DFQATT and SNEGSKA (reference sequence). The CDR3 DNA sequence: TGCAGTGCTAGAGAAGGGAGCGGGGGCATACAAGAGACCCAGTACTTC. Its protein product is CSAREGSGGIQETQYF.

The chain is built from TRBV29-1 and TRBJ2-7; unclear D gene. The CDR3 is 14 residues long. Between the trimmed V and J ends, which lost 3 bases and 2 bases, there was a span of 14 bases. Looked up from germline, CDR1 is SQVTM and CDR2 is ANQGSEA. The CDR3 DNA sequence: TGCAGCGTTGAGGGCCACCAAGCGCCCTACGAGCAGTACTTC. Translation gives CSVEGHQAPYEQYF.

A few counts support this clonotype. J is TRBJ1-1 and V is TRBV7-2; no definite D call. Germline lookup yields CDR1 SGHTA and CDR2 FQGNSA. V was clipped by 5 bases and J by 0 bases, with 16 bases between them. The CDR3 covers 16 residues. DNA of the CDR3: TGTGCCAGCAGCCCAGTGCCGTCAGGCATGAACACTGAAGCTTTCTTT. Encoded protein: CASSPVPSGMNTEAFF.

This clonotype was observed a handful of times. CDR3 coding DNA: TGTGCCAGCAGTTTAGGAAAGAGCACCGGGGAGCTGTTTTTT. Translated: CASSLGKSTGELFF. The V call is TRBV12-3 or TRBV12-4, the J call TRBJ2-2; D is unresolved. V was shortened by 1 base and J by 4 bases, with 7 bases between the two germline ends. The CDR3 is 14 residues long.

As for this clonotype: This could be a read error, since a much larger clone is one nucleotide away. The DNA for the CDR3 is TGCGCCAGCAGCCAAGAGAGGGACTCCTACAATGAGCAGTTCTTC. Encoded protein: CASSQERDSYNEQFF. The J gene is TRBJ2-1, the V gene TRBV4-3; a possible D gene is TRBD2 (5 bases). The V end lost 0 bases, the J end lost 0 bases, and 6 bases lay between the germline ends. CDR1 and CDR2 from the germline V gene are LGHNA and YSLEER. The CDR3 is made up of 15 amino acids.

The rearrangement joins TRBV29-1 to TRBJ2-7, with TRBD1 as a possible D gene (6 bases). CDR3 length: 12 amino acids. CDR1 is SQVTM, CDR2 ANQGSEA, per germline. The CDR3 region is CSAGTPSYEQYF. In DNA, the CDR3 is TGCAGTGCCGGGACACCGTCCTACGAGCAGTACTTC.

The chain employs TRBV7-9 and TRBJ2-6; 8 bases line up with TRBD1. Germline CDR1 and CDR2: SEHNR and FQNEAQ (reference sequence). The CDR3 contains 19 residues. Unmatched junction bases numbered 14, after V lost 5 bases and J lost 2 bases. Here the CDR3 DNA reads TGTGCCAGCAGCCCCCCTAGGGGGACAGGAGTAGCTGGGGCCAACGTCCTGACTTTC. It translates to CASSPPRGTGVAGANVLTF.

This clonotype was picked up a small number of times. The J gene is TRBJ2-4, the V gene TRBV5-1, with 9 bases lining up with TRBD1. J gave up 2 bases and V 0 bases, and 3 bases lay outside the gene matches. Germline CDR1 and CDR2: SGHRS and YFSETQ. This CDR3 contains 16 residues. CDR3: CASSLATGGTKNIQYF. DNA for the CDR3: TGCGCCAGCAGCTTGGCGACAGGGGGGACCAAAAACATTCAGTACTTC.

This sequence joins TRBV7-9 and TRBJ2-1, with 9 positions matching TRBD2. Germline CDR1 is SEHNR and CDR2 is FQNEAQ (reference sequence). The CDR3 length is 13 residues. V dropped 8 bases and J dropped 8; count of bases not matched to a gene: 7. CDR3 sequence reads: CASGTSQPDEQFF. CDR3 bases: TGTGCCAGCGGGACTAGCCAACCCGATGAGCAGTTCTTC.

The sample holds a few counts of this clonotype. The chain carries TRBV3-1 and TRBJ2-3; 7 positions agree with TRBD1. J gave up 3 bases and V 1 base, and 10 bases lay outside the gene matches. The length of the CDR3 is 17 residues. Germline V gives CDR1 LGHDT, CDR2 YNNKEL (reference sequence). This chain's CDR3 is CASSQGAPGQRTDTQYF. The CDR3 DNA sequence: TGTGCCAGCAGCCAAGGGGCTCCGGGACAGAGAACAGATACGCAGTATTTT.

In its sample, this clonotype was seen a few times. The rearrangement uses TRBV28 and TRBJ2-5; a weak D match, TRBD2 (6 bases). The DNA end is more similar to TRBJ2-7, so the J call may be wrong. Germline V lookup: CDR1 MDHEN, CDR2 SYDVKM. The CDR3 extends over 14 amino acids. The CDR3 coding sequence is TGTGCCAGCGGGTCCCGACTAGTATCCTACGAGCAGTACTTC. Translation: CASGSRLVSYEQYF.

V and J are TRBV7-9 and TRBJ1-2, with a possible D match to TRBD1 (5 bases). CDR1 and CDR2 from the germline V gene are SEHNR and FQNEAQ (reference sequence). The CDR3 loop spans 16 amino acids. V was shortened by 5 bases and J by 1 base, with 17 bases between the two germline ends. The CDR3 coding sequence is TGTGCCAGCAGCCCCCAGGGACTATCGTTTAACTATGGCTACACCTTC. This sequence encodes CASSPQGLSFNYGYTF.

J is TRBJ1-2 and V is TRBV29-1; TRBD1 agrees at 9 bases. The CDR3 runs to 15 residues. Trimming took 4 bases from V and 3 from J; bases not matched to a gene: 9. Per germline, CDR1 SQVTM and CDR2 ANQGSEA. CDR3 in DNA: TGCAGCGTTGGAGAAACAGGGGGCTCAGACTATGGCTACACCTTC. Its protein product is CSVGETGGSDYGYTF.

This clonotype was picked up many times. This rearrangement joins TRBV7-2 to TRBJ2-5, with no clear D. The CDR3 loop spans 13 amino acids. The V and J ends lost 2 bases and 5 bases respectively, with 9 bases between them. Germline assignment: CDR1 SGHTA and CDR2 FQGNSA. DNA of the CDR3: TGTGCCAGCAGCTTACGACCCGGGGAGACCCAGTACTTC. Residues: CASSLRPGETQYF.